This T cell receptor beta chain was obtained from a study of HIV-infected children after antiretroviral therapy interruption. Turning to the study itself: Recorded EBV and CMV exposure existed for most children.

As for this clonotype: What it binds is not known. An end of the junction differs from the germline gene, which may be a read error.

The CDR3 is 13 amino acids. Germline V lookup: CDR1 PRHDT, CDR2 FYEKMQ (reference sequence). The sample's treatment: PENTA 11 planned treatment interruption arm or continuous ART arm. RNA-based 3' RACE libraries used unique molecular identifiers. MiXCR, applied by TCRdb to the 3' RACE reads, yields one record per CDR3 protein. The table shows fewer than 20,000 distinct CDR3 sequences, with approximately 3% occurring only once. Study-level findings and limits: Naive CD4+ sequences overlapped less between time points once interruption began.

The origin of this receptor is a child between 2 and 17 years old with HIV. The V call is TRBV13, the J call TRBJ1-4; D gene ambiguous. Here the sequenced sample was CD45RA+ CD4+ T cells from PBMCs, taken from a donor given antiretroviral therapy, either interrupted or continuous. Subset specified: naive CD4+ CD45RA+ CD45RO- T cells. This CDR3 reads CASSTGPNKKLFF. CDR3 nucleotides: TGTGCCAGCAGTACCGGGCCTAATAAAAAACTGTTTTTT.